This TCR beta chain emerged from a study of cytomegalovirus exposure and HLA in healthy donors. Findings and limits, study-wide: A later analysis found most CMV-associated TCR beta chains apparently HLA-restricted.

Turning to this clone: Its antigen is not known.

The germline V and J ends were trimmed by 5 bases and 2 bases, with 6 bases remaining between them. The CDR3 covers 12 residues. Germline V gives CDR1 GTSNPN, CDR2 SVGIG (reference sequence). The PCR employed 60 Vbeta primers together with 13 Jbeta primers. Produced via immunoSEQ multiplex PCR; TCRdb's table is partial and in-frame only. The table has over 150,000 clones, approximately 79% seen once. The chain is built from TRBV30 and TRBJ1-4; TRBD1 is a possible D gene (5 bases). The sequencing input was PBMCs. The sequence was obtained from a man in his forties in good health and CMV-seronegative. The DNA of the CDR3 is TGTGCCTGGGGGGCCACTAATGAAAAACTGTTTTTT. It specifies CAWGATNEKLFF.